The rows below give T cell receptor beta chains drawn from one sample of a study of Graves' ophthalmopathy and Graves' hyperthyroidism. TCRdb passed the multiplex PCR reads through MiXCR, listing each CDR3 protein once. Of about 240,000 distinct CDR3 sequences listed, around 45% are singletons. The sample taken for sequencing was peripheral blood. The receptor source for this set is an adult man with Graves' ophthalmopathy. Both conserved end residues are trimmed from each CDR3. Fields, in order: D gene, V gene, CDR3 protein. The D gene is left open where the match is weak.

D: -; V: TRBV10-1; CDR3: ASSDQKQGGTEAF
D: TRBD1; V: TRBV14; CDR3: ASSPPGTGRVHEQY
D: -; V: TRBV7-9; CDR3: ASSPDTREKLF
D: -; V: TRBV24-1; CDR3: ATERTTNTGELF
D: TRBD1; V: TRBV4-1; CDR3: ASSQVGDSQETQY
D: -; V: TRBV7-9; CDR3: ASKGFGVRKNTGELF
D: -; V: TRBV7-9; CDR3: ASRKGRRELF
D: -; V: TRBV20-1; CDR3: SARRGSENTEAF
D: -; V: TRBV20-1; CDR3: SARDRGGYEQY
D: TRBD1; V: TRBV7-9; CDR3: ASSPGQGFSYEQY
D: -; V: TRBV19; CDR3: ASTARIDTGELF
D: -; V: TRBV19; CDR3: ASKPAGTANTGELF
D: TRBD1; V: TRBV29-1; CDR3: SVQDRLNEKLF
D: TRBD2; V: TRBV7-3; CDR3: ASRELAGGQETQY
D: -; V: TRBV29-1; CDR3: SVEDLYEQY
D: TRBD1; V: TRBV7-2; CDR3: ASSSSSATGAYEQY
D: TRBD2; V: TRBV29-1; CDR3: SVPLAALTDTQY
D: -; V: TRBV20-1; CDR3: SARGRGLNSPLH
D: -; V: TRBV9; CDR3: ASSSGRHSAYNSPLH
D: TRBD2; V: TRBV7-2; CDR3: ASSLAGTSGGRQETQY
D: TRBD1; V: TRBV12-5; CDR3: ASGLRTGGDFQGYT
D: -; V: TRBV3-1; CDR3: ASSHPRGYT
D: -; V: TRBV5-1; CDR3: ASRSDSYGYT
D: -; V: TRBV7-2; CDR3: ASSLLGGNTEAF
D: TRBD1; V: TRBV7-9; CDR3: ASSRETGGIATQY
D: -; V: TRBV10-3; CDR3: AISEDSEGSPLH
D: -; V: TRBV20-1; CDR3: SARVLRQETQY
D: TRBD1; V: TRBV2; CDR3: ASRRQGSGGELF
D: TRBD2; V: TRBV20-1; CDR3: SARNPTSGANTGELF
D: -; V: TRBV12-3/TRBV12-4; CDR3: ASSLGTLTGELF
D: -; V: TRBV7-2; CDR3: ASSFGTLYGYT
D: -; V: TRBV5-1; CDR3: ASREGGLNQPQH
D: -; V: TRBV20-1; CDR3: SAALTGSYEQY